This T cell receptor beta chain was obtained from a study of molecular identifiers for immune sequencing clone quantification (dated by TCRdb to between 2018 and 2020). For context, the study as a whole: In a replicate experiment, RNA from roughly 21,000 or 96,000 naive CD8 T cells was split into five aliquots, four of which were sequenced. This methods study used CD8 T cells to benchmark TCR RNA copy counting and molecular-identifier clustering-based TCR repertoire sequencing (MIDCIRS). Here is what the overall study found, with its caveats: The naive libraries included spiked-in Jurkat TCR RNA (roughly 11 copies' worth), and this RNA is not part of the donor repertoire. When barcode sub-clustering was left out, chimeric consensus sequences inflated TCR diversity, with chimeras reaching as high as 47%. Spiked-in Jurkat TCR RNA equal to a single cell's worth was reported to be detectable even within one million naive CD8 T cells. Identical TCR molecules sharing a barcode could cause highly expanded clone sizes to be underestimated. In CMV-specific effector cells, over 99% of molecules were held by clones above 20 RNA copies, whereas under 1% of molecules were held by such clones in naive cells. Roughly 3 recovered TCR RNA copies per cell were obtained by modeling, versus around 10 by digital PCR, implying a capture efficiency of 30% to 35%.

Naive CD8 T cell libraries were made from 20,000 to 1,000,000 sorted cells using 10%, 30% or 50% of purified RNA. Naive CD8 T cells, defined as CD8+CD4-CCR7+CD45RA+, were FACS-sorted into RLT Plus buffer on a BD FACSAria II. Roughly nine TCR copies' worth of Jurkat RNA were spiked into about 20,000-1,000,000 naive CD8 T cell samples to test detection sensitivity. Enrichment of CD8 T cells was performed with RosetteSep CD8+ T Cell Enrichment Cocktail and Ficoll-Paque, after which ACK red cell lysis was carried out. The library came from PCR. The instrument given in TCRdb is Illumina HiSeq 4000. Bulk TCR libraries were generated as previously described, with the TCR primers listed in Table S5 used. Total RNA was purified with the Qiagen AllPrep DNA/RNA kit. Before any analysis, reads coming from multiple sequencing runs of the same library were combined into one pool. In the authors' own workflow: Only reads with exact TCR constant sequence were kept, trimmed to 150 nt, and grouped by their 12-nt molecular barcodes. Within each barcode group, reads were sub-clustered at a 15% Levenshtein threshold, and quality-weighted consensus sequences were built per RNA molecule. Non-functional sequences were discarded, and so were lower-count sequences lying one edit away from another sequence. Based on fitting two negative binomial distributions, any barcode sub-cluster with under 20% of the maximum read count was discarded. TCRdb reprocessed the public reads (quality trimming at Q25 with fastp, clone calling with MiXCR) and kept in-frame beta chains. Here each entry gathers all rows of one CDR3 protein and keeps the most common genes and DNA. The V and J calls were not made by the authors but by TCRdb's processing. The table for this sample lists around 65,000 distinct CDR3 sequences; about 17% of them were counted only once. Approximately 1.5% of the sample is held by the ten biggest clonotypes.

V gives up 9 bases and J gives up 6 bases, and the segment between their germline ends measures 3 bases. Counted from cysteine to phenylalanine, this CDR3 has 8 amino acids. The sequence is cut down to CDR3 DNA, 24 bases in frame from base 1. Per the germline V gene, LGHNA is the CDR1 and YSLEER is the CDR2. This clonotype was detected ten times or more. The clone's antigen remains unknown. Base qualities are not provided; no much larger clone lies one nucleotide away. This TCR came from a human donor in good health. Some libraries in this study had Jurkat cell RNA spiked in. The V and J genes are TRBV4-3 and TRBJ2-7; too little of a D gene remains to name it. Material for sequencing was naive CD8+ T cells from blood, with Jurkat cell RNA spiked in. Explained via the paper, the cell subset or site label denotes: FACS-sorted CD8+CD4-CCR7+CD45RA+ naive T cells. The sequenced DNA: TGCGCCAGAGGCGAGCAGTACTTC. Translation gives CARGEQYF.